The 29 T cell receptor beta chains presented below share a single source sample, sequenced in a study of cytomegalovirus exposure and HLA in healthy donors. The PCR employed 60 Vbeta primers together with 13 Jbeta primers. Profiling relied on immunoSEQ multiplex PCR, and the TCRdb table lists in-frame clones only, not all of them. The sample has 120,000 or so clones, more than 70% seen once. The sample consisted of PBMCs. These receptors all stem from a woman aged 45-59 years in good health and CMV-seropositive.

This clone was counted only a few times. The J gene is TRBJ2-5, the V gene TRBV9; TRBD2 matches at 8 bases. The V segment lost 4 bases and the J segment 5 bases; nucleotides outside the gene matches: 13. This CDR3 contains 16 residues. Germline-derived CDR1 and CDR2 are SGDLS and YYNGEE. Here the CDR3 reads CASSPRGGSGWETQYF. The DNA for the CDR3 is TGTGCCAGCAGCCCTCGGGGGGGCAGCGGCTGGGAGACCCAGTACTTC.

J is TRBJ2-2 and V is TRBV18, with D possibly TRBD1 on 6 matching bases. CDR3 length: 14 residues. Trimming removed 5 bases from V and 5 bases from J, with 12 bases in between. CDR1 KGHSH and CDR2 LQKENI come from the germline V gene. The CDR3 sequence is CASSTNRATGELFF. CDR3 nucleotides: TGTGCCAGCTCAACAAACAGGGCTACCGGGGAGCTGTTTTTT.

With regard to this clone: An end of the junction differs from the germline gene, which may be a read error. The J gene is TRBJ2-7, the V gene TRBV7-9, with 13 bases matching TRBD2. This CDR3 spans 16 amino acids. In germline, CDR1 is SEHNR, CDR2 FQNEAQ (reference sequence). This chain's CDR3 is CSSSSPLAGGPYEQYF. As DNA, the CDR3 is TGTTCCAGCAGCTCCCCACTAGCGGGAGGGCCCTACGAGCAGTACTTC.

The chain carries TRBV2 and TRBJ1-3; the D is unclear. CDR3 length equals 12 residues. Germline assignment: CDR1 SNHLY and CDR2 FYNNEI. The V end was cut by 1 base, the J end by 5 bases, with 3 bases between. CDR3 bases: TGTGCCAGCAGTGAAGGGCGAAACACCATATATTTT. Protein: CASSEGRNTIYF.

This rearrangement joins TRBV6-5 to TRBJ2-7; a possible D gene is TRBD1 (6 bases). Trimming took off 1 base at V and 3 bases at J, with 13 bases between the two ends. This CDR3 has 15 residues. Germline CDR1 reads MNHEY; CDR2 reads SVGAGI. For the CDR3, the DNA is TGTGCCAGCAGTTACTTCCGGGACAAGAACTACGAGCAGTACTTC. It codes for CASSYFRDKNYEQYF.

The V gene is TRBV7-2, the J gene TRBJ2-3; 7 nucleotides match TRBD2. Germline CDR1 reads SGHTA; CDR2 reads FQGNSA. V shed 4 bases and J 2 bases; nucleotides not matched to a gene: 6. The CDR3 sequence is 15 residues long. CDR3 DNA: TGTGCCAGCAGCTCCGCCGCGGGGGACACAGATACGCAGTATTTT. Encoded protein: CASSSAAGDTDTQYF.

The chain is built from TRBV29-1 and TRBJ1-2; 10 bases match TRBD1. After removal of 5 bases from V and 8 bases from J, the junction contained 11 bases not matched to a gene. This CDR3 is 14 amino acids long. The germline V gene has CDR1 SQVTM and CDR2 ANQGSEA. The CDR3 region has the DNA TGCAGCGTTCCGGAGGGACAGGGGTTAGAGGGCTACACCTTC. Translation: CSVPEGQGLEGYTF.

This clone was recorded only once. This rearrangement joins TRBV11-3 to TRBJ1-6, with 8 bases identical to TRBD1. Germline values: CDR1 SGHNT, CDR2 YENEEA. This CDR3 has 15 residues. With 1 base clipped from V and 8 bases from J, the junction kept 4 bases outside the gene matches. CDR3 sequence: CASSLVTGVDSPLHF. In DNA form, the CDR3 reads TGTGCCAGCAGCTTAGTGACAGGGGTAGATTCACCCCTCCACTTT.

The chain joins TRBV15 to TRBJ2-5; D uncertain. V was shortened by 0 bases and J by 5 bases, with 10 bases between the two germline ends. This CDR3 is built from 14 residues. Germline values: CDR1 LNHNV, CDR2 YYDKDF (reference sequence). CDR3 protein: CATSRDRVVETQYF. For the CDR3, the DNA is TGTGCCACCAGCAGAGATCGGGTTGTCGAGACCCAGTACTTC.

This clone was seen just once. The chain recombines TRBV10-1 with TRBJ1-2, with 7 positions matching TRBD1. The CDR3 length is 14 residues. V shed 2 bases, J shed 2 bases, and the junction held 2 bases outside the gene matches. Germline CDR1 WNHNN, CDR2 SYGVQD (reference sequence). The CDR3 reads CASSEDRVNYGYTF. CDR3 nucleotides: TGCGCCAGCAGTGAGGACAGGGTAAACTATGGCTACACCTTC.

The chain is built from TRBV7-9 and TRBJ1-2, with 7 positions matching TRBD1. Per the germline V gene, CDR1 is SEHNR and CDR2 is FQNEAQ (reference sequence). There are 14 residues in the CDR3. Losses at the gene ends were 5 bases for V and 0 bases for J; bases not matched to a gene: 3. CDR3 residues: CASSRQGANYGYTF. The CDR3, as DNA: TGTGCCAGCAGCCGACAGGGAGCTAACTATGGCTACACCTTC.

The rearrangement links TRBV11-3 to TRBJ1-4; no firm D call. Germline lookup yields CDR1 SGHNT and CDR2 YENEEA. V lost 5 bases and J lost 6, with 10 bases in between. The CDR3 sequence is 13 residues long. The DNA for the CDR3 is TGTGCCAGCAGCCGCATTCAGGATGAAAAACTGTTTTTT. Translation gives CASSRIQDEKLFF.

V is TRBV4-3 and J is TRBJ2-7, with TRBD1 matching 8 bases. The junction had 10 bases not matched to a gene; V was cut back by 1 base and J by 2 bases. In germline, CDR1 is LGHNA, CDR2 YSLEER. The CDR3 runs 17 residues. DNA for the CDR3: TGCGCCAGCAGCCAAGGGGCCGACAGGGGTACCCCCTACGAGCAGTACTTC. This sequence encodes CASSQGADRGTPYEQYF.

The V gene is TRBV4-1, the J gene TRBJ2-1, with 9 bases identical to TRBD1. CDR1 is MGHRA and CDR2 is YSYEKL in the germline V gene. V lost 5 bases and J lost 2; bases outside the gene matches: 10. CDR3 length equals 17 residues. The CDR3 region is CASSSSERQGAYNEQFF. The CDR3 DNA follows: TGCGCCAGCAGCTCCTCAGAGAGACAGGGGGCCTACAATGAGCAGTTCTTC.

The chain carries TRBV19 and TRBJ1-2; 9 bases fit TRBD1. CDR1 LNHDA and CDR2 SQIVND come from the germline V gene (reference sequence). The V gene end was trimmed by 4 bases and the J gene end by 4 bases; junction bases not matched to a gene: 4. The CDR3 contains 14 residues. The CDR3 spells CASSTTGGRYGYTF. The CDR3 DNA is TGTGCCAGTAGTACCACAGGGGGCCGCTATGGCTACACCTTC.

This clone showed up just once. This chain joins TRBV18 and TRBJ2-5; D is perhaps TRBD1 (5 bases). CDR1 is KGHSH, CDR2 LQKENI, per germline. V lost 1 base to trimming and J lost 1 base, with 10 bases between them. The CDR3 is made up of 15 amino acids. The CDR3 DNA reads TGTGCCAGCTCACCACAGGCAGGGTTCCAAGAGACCCAGTACTTC. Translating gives CASSPQAGFQETQYF.

For the CDR3, the DNA is TGTGCCTGGAGTACTAGAGAGACCCAGTACTTC. This encodes CAWSTRETQYF. The J gene is TRBJ2-5, the V gene TRBV30; perhaps TRBD2 as D (5 bases). This CDR3 comprises 11 residues. V was clipped by 2 bases and J by 4 bases, with 5 bases between them. The V gene's germline CDR1 is GTSNPN and CDR2 SVGIG (reference sequence).

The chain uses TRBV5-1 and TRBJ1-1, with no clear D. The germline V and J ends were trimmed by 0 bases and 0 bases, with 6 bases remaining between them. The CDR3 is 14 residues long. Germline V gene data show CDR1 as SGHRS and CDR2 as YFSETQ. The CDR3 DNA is TGCGCCAGCAGCTTGGGTGCGATGAACACTGAAGCTTTCTTT. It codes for CASSLGAMNTEAFF.

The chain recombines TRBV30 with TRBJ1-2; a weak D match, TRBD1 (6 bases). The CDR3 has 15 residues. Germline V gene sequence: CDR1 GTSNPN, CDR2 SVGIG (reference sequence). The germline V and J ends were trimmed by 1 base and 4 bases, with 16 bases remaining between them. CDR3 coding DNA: TGTGCCTGGAGTGCCTCGTGGGGGCTAGGCTATGGCTACACCTTC. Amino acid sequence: CAWSASWGLGYGYTF. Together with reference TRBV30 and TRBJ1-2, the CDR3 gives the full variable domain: SQTIHQWPATLVQPVGSPLSLECTVEGTSNPNLYWYRQAAGRGLQLLFYSVGIGQISSEVPQNLSASRPQDRQFILSSKKLLLSDSGFYLCAWSASWGLGYGYTFGSGTRLTVV.

The CDR3 sequence: CASSVGNRPNYGYTF. In DNA, the CDR3 is TGTGCCAGCAGCGTAGGTAACAGACCTAACTATGGCTACACCTTC. The chain is built from TRBV9 and TRBJ1-2, with D unresolved. CDR3 length: 15 amino acids. CDR1 is SGDLS and CDR2 is YYNGEE in the germline V gene. V shed 0 bases and J shed 0 bases, with 9 bases lying between them. The full variable domain, rest sourced from reference TRBV9 and TRBJ1-2, is DSGVTQTPKHLITATGQRVTLRCSPRSGDLSVYWYQQSLDQGLQFLIQYYNGEERAKGNILERFSAQQFPDLHSELNLSSLELGDSALYFCASSVGNRPNYGYTFGSGTRLTVV.

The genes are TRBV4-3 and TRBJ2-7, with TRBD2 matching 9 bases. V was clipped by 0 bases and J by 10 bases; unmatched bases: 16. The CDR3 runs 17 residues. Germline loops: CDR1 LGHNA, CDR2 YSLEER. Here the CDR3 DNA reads TGCGCCAGCAGCCAAGATCCGGGACAAAGGGGACTAGCAGCCCAGTACTTC. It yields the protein CASSQDPGQRGLAAQYF.

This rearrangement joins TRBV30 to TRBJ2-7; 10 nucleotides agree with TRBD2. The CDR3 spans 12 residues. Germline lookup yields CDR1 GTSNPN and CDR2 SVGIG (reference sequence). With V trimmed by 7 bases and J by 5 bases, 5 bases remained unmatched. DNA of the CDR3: TGTGCCTTCCTAGCGGGAGTTAACGAGCAGTACTTC. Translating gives CAFLAGVNEQYF.

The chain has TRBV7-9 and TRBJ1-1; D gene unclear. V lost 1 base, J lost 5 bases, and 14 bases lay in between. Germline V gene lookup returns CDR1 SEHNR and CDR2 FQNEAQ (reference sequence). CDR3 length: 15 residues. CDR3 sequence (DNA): TGTGCCAGCAGCTTAGACCCGGGGAGATTTACTGAAGCTTTCTTT. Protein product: CASSLDPGRFTEAFF.

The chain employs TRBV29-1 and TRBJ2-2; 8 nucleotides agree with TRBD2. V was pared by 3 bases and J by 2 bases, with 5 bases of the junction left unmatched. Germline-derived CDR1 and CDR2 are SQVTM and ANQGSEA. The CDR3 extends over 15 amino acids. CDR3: CSVEKREFNTGELFF. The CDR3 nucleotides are TGCAGCGTTGAGAAGCGGGAGTTTAACACCGGGGAGCTGTTTTTT.

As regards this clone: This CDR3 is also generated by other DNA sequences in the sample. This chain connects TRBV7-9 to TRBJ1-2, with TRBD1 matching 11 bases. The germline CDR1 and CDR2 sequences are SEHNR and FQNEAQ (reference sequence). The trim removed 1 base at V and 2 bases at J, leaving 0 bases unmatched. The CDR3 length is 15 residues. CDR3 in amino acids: CASSLGTGGNYGYTF. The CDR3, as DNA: TGTGCCAGCAGCTTAGGGACAGGGGGCAACTATGGCTACACCTTC.

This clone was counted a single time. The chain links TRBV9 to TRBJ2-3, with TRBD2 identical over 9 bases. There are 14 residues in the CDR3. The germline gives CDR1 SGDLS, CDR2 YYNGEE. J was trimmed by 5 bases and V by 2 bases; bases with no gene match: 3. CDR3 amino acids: CASSVPAGGDTQYF. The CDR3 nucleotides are TGTGCCAGCAGCGTTCCAGCGGGGGGAGATACGCAGTATTTT.

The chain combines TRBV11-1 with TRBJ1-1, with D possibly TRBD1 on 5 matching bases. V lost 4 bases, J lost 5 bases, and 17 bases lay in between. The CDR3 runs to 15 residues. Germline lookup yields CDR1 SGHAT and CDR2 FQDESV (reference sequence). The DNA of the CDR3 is TGTGCCAGCAGCTCGGCCTGGCAGGGAGGGACTGAAGCTTTCTTT. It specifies CASSSAWQGGTEAFF.

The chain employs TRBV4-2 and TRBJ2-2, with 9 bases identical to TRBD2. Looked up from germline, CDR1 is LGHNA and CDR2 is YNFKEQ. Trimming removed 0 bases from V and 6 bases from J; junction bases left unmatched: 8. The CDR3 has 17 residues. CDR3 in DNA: TGTGCCAGCAGCCAAGAGGCTAGCGGGGCCGGCCCCGGGGAGCTGTTTTTT. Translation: CASSQEASGAGPGELFF.

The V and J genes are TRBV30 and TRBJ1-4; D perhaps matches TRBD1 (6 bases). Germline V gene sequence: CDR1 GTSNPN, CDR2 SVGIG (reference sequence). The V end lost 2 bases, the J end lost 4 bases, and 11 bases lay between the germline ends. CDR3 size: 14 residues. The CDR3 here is CAWSLGGGNEKLFF. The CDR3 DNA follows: TGTGCCTGGAGTCTAGGGGGGGGTAATGAAAAACTGTTTTTT.